This passage covers 13 T cell receptor beta chains from one sample sequenced in a study of blood T cell repertoires in COVID-19. Method: immunoSEQ multiplex PCR; TCRdb's copy keeps in-frame clones and lacks some. The table has 150,000 to 200,000 clones, over 75% seen once; the top ten hold 2.5%. Input material: peripheral blood. The origin of the receptors is a man aged 40-49 years with active or convalescent COVID-19.

The rearrangement uses TRBV6-2 or TRBV6-3 and TRBJ2-5, with TRBD2 identical over 9 bases. CDR3 length: 14 residues. V lost 3 bases, J lost 5 bases, and 4 bases stayed unmatched. Germline-derived CDR1 and CDR2 are MNHEY and SVGEGT. The CDR3 protein is CASSYWLAGETQYF. The CDR3 DNA follows: TGTGCCAGCAGTTATTGGCTAGCGGGGGAGACCCAGTACTTC.

The V gene is TRBV30, the J gene TRBJ1-2; TRBD1 is a possible D gene (6 bases). The CDR3 is 13 residues long. The V end was cut by 3 bases, the J end by 1 base, with 9 bases between. CDR1 is GTSNPN, CDR2 SVGIG, per germline (reference sequence). The CDR3 region is CAWRDSYNYGYTF. The CDR3 DNA reads as TGTGCCTGGAGGGACAGCTATAACTATGGCTACACCTTC.

The chain carries TRBV9 and TRBJ2-1; a weak D match, TRBD2 (5 bases). CDR1 SGDLS and CDR2 YYNGEE come from the germline V gene. This CDR3 is built from 15 residues. V dropped 4 bases and J dropped 7 bases, with 18 bases sitting between them. CDR3 coding DNA: TGTGCCAGCAGCCCCCCCTCGGGATCGATGAATGAGCAGTTCTTC. Its protein is CASSPPSGSMNEQFF.

V is TRBV4-3 and J is TRBJ2-1; the match to TRBD2 covers 12 bases. Germline-derived CDR1 and CDR2 are LGHNA and YSLEER. With V trimmed by 3 bases and J by 8 bases, 14 bases remained unmatched. The CDR3 contains 18 residues. The CDR3 region has the DNA TGCGCCAGCAGCCAGGAACTAGCGGGGGGCCTTCGCGTCCATGAGCAGTTCTTC. This sequence encodes CASSQELAGGLRVHEQFF.

The chain uses TRBV6-1 and TRBJ2-6; TRBD2 matches 8 bases. The CDR3 spans 19 residues. J gave up 0 bases and V 3 bases, and 10 bases lay outside the gene matches. Germline CDR1 MNHNS, CDR2 SASEGT. The CDR3 spells CASSDPPGGWLSGANVLTF. The DNA for the CDR3 is TGTGCCAGCAGTGACCCCCCGGGGGGGTGGCTCTCTGGGGCCAACGTCCTGACTTTC.

The chain has TRBV7-9 and TRBJ2-1, with 8 bases aligning to TRBD1. The ends lost 3 bases at V and 9 bases at J; junction bases unmatched: 1. This CDR3 spans 12 amino acids. The germline gives CDR1 SEHNR, CDR2 FQNEAQ (reference sequence). CDR3 loop: CASSLDRAEQFF. The CDR3 nucleotides are TGTGCCAGCAGCTTGGACAGGGCTGAGCAGTTCTTC.

The chain links TRBV28 to TRBJ1-4; weak D call: TRBD1 (5 bases). From germline, CDR1 is MDHEN and CDR2 SYDVKM. This CDR3 contains 16 residues. V was pared by 6 bases and J by 0 bases, with 14 bases between. The CDR3 region is CASSSGGIATNEKLFF. CDR3 coding DNA: TGTGCCAGCAGCTCCGGGGGTATAGCAACTAATGAAAAACTGTTTTTT.

The rearrangement uses TRBV6-5 and TRBJ1-1; D is unclear. The length of the CDR3 is 15 residues. V gave up 3 bases and J gave up 6 bases, with 17 bases separating them. Germline-derived CDR1 and CDR2 are MNHEY and SVGAGI. In DNA form, the CDR3 reads TGTGCCAGCAGTTATGGTCCCCGGCCCGGGGCTGAAGCTTTCTTT. Translating it yields CASSYGPRPGAEAFF.

The rearrangement uses TRBV9 and TRBJ2-7; TRBD2 matches at 7 bases. The CDR3 consists of 14 residues. The trim removed 0 bases at V and 4 bases at J, leaving 4 bases unmatched. CDR1 and CDR2 from the germline V gene are SGDLS and YYNGEE. CDR3 residues: CASSVDSSGYEQYF. As DNA, the CDR3 is TGTGCCAGCAGCGTAGATAGTAGCGGGTACGAGCAGTACTTC.

V gene TRBV21-1 combines with J gene TRBJ2-1; the D call TRBD1 from the table was never checked on the DNA. TRBV21-1 represents a pseudogene. The CDR3 sequence is 18 residues long. In DNA, the CDR3 is TGTGCCAGCAGCAATGGGGCCGCGTTGATGACCCTCGGGAATGAGCAGTTCTTC. It specifies CASSNGAALMTLGNEQFF.

V gene TRBV24-1 combines with J gene TRBJ2-1, with TRBD1 identical over 9 bases. This CDR3 region has 16 residues. Trimming removed 3 bases from V and 4 bases from J; junction bases left unmatched: 6. Per the germline V gene, CDR1 is KGHDR and CDR2 is SFDVKD. The CDR3 DNA is TGTGCCACCAGTGATATTCCGGGACAGGGATACAATGAGCAGTTCTTC. Its translation is CATSDIPGQGYNEQFF.

CDR3 bases: TGTGCCAGCAGTACCCCTCGGACAGGGTTTGGGGATGAGCAGTTCTTC. The encoded protein is CASSTPRTGFGDEQFF. V gene TRBV6-2 or TRBV6-3 combines with J gene TRBJ2-1, with TRBD1 identical over 8 bases. The junction had 14 bases not matched to a gene; V was cut back by 5 bases and J by 8 bases. Germline CDR1 reads MNHEY; CDR2 reads SVGEGT. The CDR3 sequence is 16 residues long.

This clone came up once. The chain uses TRBV28 and TRBJ1-2; 8 nucleotides line up with TRBD1. The CDR3 contains 14 residues. Germline V lookup: CDR1 MDHEN, CDR2 SYDVKM. Trimming cost V 6 bases and J 4 bases; bases outside gene matches: 7. Written as DNA, the CDR3 is TGTGCCAGCAGCCAGCGACAGGGGATCTATGGCTACACCTTC. Translated, it gives CASSQRQGIYGYTF.